The 4 T cell receptor beta chains presented below share a single source sample, sequenced in a study of shared clonotypes between healthy human individuals. Naive CD8 cells lacked CD45RO and underwent positive selection for CCR7, leaving out terminally differentiated effector memory CD45RA+ cells. Profiled with immunoSEQ multiplex PCR; TCRdb holds only in-frame clones, not every one. The sample shows about 2,200,000 clones, just over 90% of them seen only once. What was sequenced was naive CD8+ T cells from PBMCs. The receptors originated from a man younger than 35 in good health. Some clones in this sample may be carry-over from other donors' samples.

In the case of this clone: This same CDR3 is encoded by further DNA sequences in the sample. CDR3 loop: CASSDRVANTEAFF. The CDR3 nucleotides read TGTGCCAGTAGTGACAGGGTGGCCAACACTGAAGCTTTCTTT. The J gene is TRBJ1-1, the V gene TRBV19, with 7 nucleotides matching TRBD1. Per germline, CDR1 LNHDA and CDR2 SQIVND (reference sequence). V trimming: 5 bases; J trimming: 2 bases; junction bases outside the gene matches: 5. CDR3 size: 14 residues.

The rearrangement uses TRBV11-2 and TRBJ2-6, with a possible D match to TRBD2 (7 bases). Germline V lookup: CDR1 SGHAT, CDR2 FQNNGV. The CDR3 is 18 amino acids. The ends were cut back, 1 base at V and 4 bases at J, with 17 bases in the middle. The CDR3 here is CASSLGPSGGTGANVLTF. The CDR3 nucleotides are TGTGCCAGCAGCTTAGGCCCTAGCGGAGGGACAGGGGCCAACGTCCTGACTTTC. Filled out from reference TRBV11-2 and TRBJ2-6, the complete variable domain reads EAGVAQSPRYKIIEKRQSVAFWCNPISGHATLYWYQQILGQGPKLLIQFQNNGVVDDSQLPKDRFSAERLKGVDSTLKIQPAKLEDSAVYLCASSLGPSGGTGANVLTFGAGSRLTVL.

The gene calls are TRBV27 and TRBJ2-7; the D is unclear. The CDR3 has 12 residues. V was clipped by 5 bases and J by 3 bases, with 8 bases between them. The germline gives CDR1 MNHEY, CDR2 SMNVEV (reference sequence). The CDR3 DNA is TGTGCCAGCAGTCCATGGGGCTACGAGCAGTACTTC. The encoded protein is CASSPWGYEQYF.

This clone was found once. This chain connects TRBV7-9 to TRBJ2-1, with D possibly matching TRBD1 (5 bases). Germline V gives CDR1 SEHNR, CDR2 FQNEAQ (reference sequence). The CDR3 has 14 residues. V lost 5 bases to trimming and J lost 8 bases, with 16 bases between them. CDR3 region: CASSPRQPGDEQFF. The CDR3 DNA sequence: TGTGCCAGCAGCCCGAGACAGCCTGGTGATGAGCAGTTCTTC.